Presented here are 22 T cell receptor beta chains from one specimen sequenced in a study of blood T cell repertoires in COVID-19. The table came from immunoSEQ multiplex PCR; TCRdb's copy has only in-frame clones and leaves some out. The data contain more than 95,000 clones, approximately 90% of them singletons. Sequenced input: peripheral blood. The receptors derive from a human donor in a cohort sampled during active COVID-19.

The V and J genes are TRBV6-1 and TRBJ1-1; no clear D. This CDR3 is built from 13 residues. V was cut by 2 bases and J by 1 base, with 5 bases left in between. Germline V lookup: CDR1 MNHNS, CDR2 SASEGT. The CDR3 is CASSEQKNTEAFF. Written as DNA, the CDR3 is TGTGCCAGCAGTGAACAGAAGAACACTGAAGCTTTCTTT.

The chain couples TRBV6-5 to TRBJ2-1; D is unresolved. V was pared by 5 bases and J by 12 bases, with 11 bases between. Per the germline V gene, CDR1 is MNHEY and CDR2 is SVGAGI. This CDR3 spans 11 amino acids. CDR3: CASSLDLGQFF. DNA of the CDR3: TGTGCCAGCAGTCTTGACTTGGGGCAGTTCTTC.

CDR3 nucleotides: TGTGCCACCGGGACTAGCGGATCCACAGATACGCAGTATTTT. This gives the protein CATGTSGSTDTQYF. This chain links TRBV25-1 with TRBJ2-3; 11 nucleotides match TRBD2. This CDR3 spans 14 amino acids. V dropped 10 bases and J dropped 2; count of bases not matched to a gene: 5. Germline assignment: CDR1 MGHDK and CDR2 SYGVNS.

The chain has TRBV19 and TRBJ1-1; TRBD1 agrees at 7 bases. Losses at the gene ends were 5 bases for V and 4 bases for J; bases not matched to a gene: 7. This CDR3 spans 14 amino acids. Germline CDR1 LNHDA, CDR2 SQIVND (reference sequence). The chain's CDR3 is CASSPRQGSTEAFF. As DNA, the CDR3 is TGTGCCAGTAGTCCGCGACAGGGTTCCACTGAAGCTTTCTTT.

J is TRBJ1-3 and V is TRBV21-1. TRBV21-1 is a recognized pseudogene. This CDR3 is built from 16 residues. CDR3: CASSKGRASSGNTIYF. CDR3 bases: TGTGCCAGCAGCAAAGGGCGGGCCAGCTCTGGAAACACCATATATTTT.

The chain joins TRBV3-1 (or the pseudogene TRBV3-2) to TRBJ2-7, with TRBD2 matching 8 bases. CDR1 is LGHDT and CDR2 is YNNKEL in the germline V gene (reference sequence). The CDR3 consists of 15 residues. The V gene end was trimmed by 2 bases and the J gene end by 3 bases; junction bases not matched to a gene: 6. The CDR3 nucleotides are TGTGCCAGCAGCCAACCGGGACTAGTAAACTACGAGCAGTACTTC. Protein product: CASSQPGLVNYEQYF.

This clone occurred a few times. The chain is built from TRBV6-5 and TRBJ1-1; D might be TRBD1 (5 bases). V gave up 3 bases and J gave up 3 bases, with 11 bases separating them. CDR1 and CDR2 from the germline V gene are MNHEY and SVGAGI. The CDR3 extends over 14 amino acids. The CDR3 sequence is CASSYAAGDTEAFF. The CDR3 DNA reads as TGTGCCAGCAGTTATGCGGCGGGGGACACTGAAGCTTTCTTT.

The V and J genes are TRBV2 and TRBJ2-3, with 9 bases that match TRBD2. This CDR3 is 17 amino acids long. The germline V gene has CDR1 SNHLY and CDR2 FYNNEI. Trimming at V came to 7 bases and at J to 0 bases, leaving 11 bases not matched to a gene. The CDR3 bases are TGTGCCAGCAAACCCCTGACTAGCGGATCTAGCACAGATACGCAGTATTTT. This encodes CASKPLTSGSSTDTQYF. Together with reference TRBV2 and TRBJ2-3, the CDR3 gives the full variable domain: EPEVTQTPSHQVTQMGQEVILRCVPISNHLYFYWYRQILGQKVEFLVSFYNNEISEKSEIFDDQFSVERPDGSNFTLKIRSTKLEDSAMYFCASKPLTSGSSTDTQYFGPGTRLTVL.

The DNA of the CDR3 is TGCGCCAGCAGCCAAGAGGAGGGACGAAACAATGAGCAGTTCTTC. Protein: CASSQEEGRNNEQFF. The chain recombines TRBV4-1 with TRBJ2-1; TRBD2 is a possible D gene (6 bases). V dropped 0 bases and J dropped 5 bases, with 11 bases sitting between them. The length of the CDR3 is 15 residues. CDR1 MGHRA and CDR2 YSYEKL come from the germline V gene.

V is TRBV7-6 and J is TRBJ2-7; 10 bases are a match to TRBD1. This CDR3 is 14 amino acids long. The germline V gene has CDR1 SGHVS and CDR2 FNYEAQ. J gave up 3 bases and V 4 bases, and 3 bases lay outside the gene matches. The CDR3 bases are TGTGCCAGCAGCTCCCGGGACAGGGGCTACGAGCAGTACTTC. Its protein is CASSSRDRGYEQYF.

This sequence joins TRBV13 and TRBJ1-6; D is ambiguous. Germline CDR1 is PRHDT and CDR2 is FYEKMQ (reference sequence). V dropped 4 bases and J dropped 10 bases, with 8 bases sitting between them. CDR3 length: 12 residues. The CDR3 DNA sequence: TGTGCCAGCAGCTCCCCCCAATCACCCCTCCACTTT. Protein: CASSSPQSPLHF.

The rearrangement joins TRBV29-1 to TRBJ1-3; no clear D. CDR1 is SQVTM, CDR2 ANQGSEA, per germline. V gave up 6 bases and J gave up 5 bases, with 17 bases separating them. CDR3 length: 14 amino acids. The CDR3 sequence: CSVVLVDSRNTIYF. The CDR3 coding sequence is TGCAGCGTGGTTCTTGTCGACTCCAGAAACACCATATATTTT.

This clone was detected a few times. The rearrangement joins TRBV7-9 to TRBJ1-5, with 8 positions matching TRBD1. This CDR3 contains 15 residues. V was clipped by 5 bases and J by 3 bases; unmatched bases: 6. Germline V gene lookup returns CDR1 SEHNR and CDR2 FQNEAQ (reference sequence). The CDR3 DNA sequence: TGTGCCAGCAGCCCACAGGGGGGATTCAATCAGCCCCAGCATTTT. Translating gives CASSPQGGFNQPQHF.

The CDR3 loop is CASNDNYEQYF. For the CDR3, the DNA is TGTGCCAGCAACGACAACTACGAGCAGTACTTC. The genes are TRBV6-5 and TRBJ2-7; D unresolved. Trimming took 7 bases from V and 3 from J, leaving 7 bases between them. Germline values: CDR1 MNHEY, CDR2 SVGAGI. The CDR3 has 11 amino acids.

In its sample, this clone was seen once. The J gene is TRBJ1-1, the V gene TRBV6-5; D not certain. Trimming took off 0 bases at V and 1 base at J, with 6 bases between the two ends. This CDR3 has 14 residues. Per the germline V gene, CDR1 is MNHEY and CDR2 is SVGAGI. CDR3 sequence: CASSYSIRNTEAFF. CDR3 nucleotides: TGTGCCAGCAGTTACTCGATCAGGAACACTGAAGCTTTCTTT.

This rearrangement joins TRBV29-1 to TRBJ1-3; maybe TRBD1 (5 bases). The germline V gene encodes CDR1 SQVTM and CDR2 ANQGSEA. V shed 5 bases and J shed 4 bases, with 15 bases lying between them. The CDR3 loop spans 14 amino acids. In DNA form, the CDR3 reads TGCAGCGTTCGCGGGGTAGGGGAAGGAAACACCATATATTTT. This encodes CSVRGVGEGNTIYF.

The gene calls are TRBV20-1 and TRBJ2-1, with 8 bases aligning to TRBD2. The CDR3 contains 11 residues. Germline V lookup: CDR1 DFQATT, CDR2 SNEGSKA (reference sequence). V lost 8 bases and J lost 8; bases outside the gene matches: 5. The CDR3 protein is CSPTSGHEQFF. The CDR3 region has the DNA TGCAGTCCCACTAGCGGCCATGAGCAGTTCTTC.

This chain connects TRBV24-1 to TRBJ2-5, with no clear D. Germline V gene sequence: CDR1 KGHDR, CDR2 SFDVKD. V gave up 3 bases and J gave up 2 bases, with 9 bases separating them. The CDR3 has 14 residues. The CDR3 DNA reads as TGTGCCACCAGTGATCGTACCCTACAAGAGACCCAGTACTTC. Protein product: CATSDRTLQETQYF.

This chain uses TRBV15 with TRBJ2-5, with 9 bases aligning to TRBD2. Per germline, CDR1 LNHNV and CDR2 YYDKDF (reference sequence). The CDR3 is made up of 15 amino acids. J gave up 2 bases and V 3 bases, and 4 bases lay outside the gene matches. This CDR3 reads CATSRLTSGQETQYF. The CDR3 DNA follows: TGTGCCACCAGCAGGTTGACTAGCGGACAAGAGACCCAGTACTTC.

The chain employs TRBV27 and TRBJ2-7, with 9 bases that match TRBD2. CDR3 length: 15 residues. Germline V gene lookup returns CDR1 MNHEY and CDR2 SMNVEV (reference sequence). V lost 1 base and J lost 7; bases outside the gene matches: 8. Here the CDR3 DNA reads TGTGCCAGCAGTTTATTGCGCGGGAGGGCCGAAGAGCAGTACTTC. Its protein is CASSLLRGRAEEQYF.

The gene calls are TRBV4-2 and TRBJ1-2, with TRBD1 as a possible D gene (6 bases). V lost 2 bases, J lost 2 bases, and 6 bases lay in between. The length of the CDR3 is 13 residues. The V gene's germline CDR1 is LGHNA and CDR2 YNFKEQ. The DNA for the CDR3 is TGTGCCAGCAGCCAAAGGGGGAACTATGGCTACACCTTC. This codes for CASSQRGNYGYTF.

The gene calls are TRBV6-1 and TRBJ2-1; D remains ambiguous. This CDR3 has 18 amino acids. Per germline, CDR1 MNHNS and CDR2 SASEGT. Deletions cut 1 base from V and 0 bases from J, with 16 bases between. CDR3 protein: CASSEERVGWSSYNEQFF. CDR3 nucleotides: TGTGCCAGCAGTGAAGAAAGAGTTGGATGGAGCTCCTACAATGAGCAGTTCTTC.